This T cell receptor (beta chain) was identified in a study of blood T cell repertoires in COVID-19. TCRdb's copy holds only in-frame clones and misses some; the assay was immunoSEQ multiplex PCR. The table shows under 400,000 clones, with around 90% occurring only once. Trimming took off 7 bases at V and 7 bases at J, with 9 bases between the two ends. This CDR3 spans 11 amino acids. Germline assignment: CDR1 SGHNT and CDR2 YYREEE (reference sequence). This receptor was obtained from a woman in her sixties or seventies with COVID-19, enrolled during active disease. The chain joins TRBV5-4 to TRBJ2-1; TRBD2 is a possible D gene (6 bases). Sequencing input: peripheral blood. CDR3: CASGGFNEQFF. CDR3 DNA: TGTGCCAGCGGGGGGTTTAATGAGCAGTTCTTC.